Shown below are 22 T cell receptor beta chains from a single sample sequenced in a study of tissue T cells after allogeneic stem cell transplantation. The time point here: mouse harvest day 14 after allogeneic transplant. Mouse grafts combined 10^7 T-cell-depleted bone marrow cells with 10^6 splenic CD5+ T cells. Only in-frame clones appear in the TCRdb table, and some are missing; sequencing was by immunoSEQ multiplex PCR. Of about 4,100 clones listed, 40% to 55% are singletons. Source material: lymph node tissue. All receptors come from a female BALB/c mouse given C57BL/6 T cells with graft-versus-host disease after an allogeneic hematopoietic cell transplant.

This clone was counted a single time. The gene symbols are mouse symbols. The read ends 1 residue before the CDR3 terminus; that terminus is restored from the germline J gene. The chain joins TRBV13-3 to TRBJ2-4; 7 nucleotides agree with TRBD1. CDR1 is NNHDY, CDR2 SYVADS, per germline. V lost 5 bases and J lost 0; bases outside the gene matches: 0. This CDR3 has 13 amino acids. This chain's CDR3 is CASRTGSQNTLYF. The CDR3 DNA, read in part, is TGTGCCAGCAGGACAGGGAGTCAAAACACCTTGTAC.

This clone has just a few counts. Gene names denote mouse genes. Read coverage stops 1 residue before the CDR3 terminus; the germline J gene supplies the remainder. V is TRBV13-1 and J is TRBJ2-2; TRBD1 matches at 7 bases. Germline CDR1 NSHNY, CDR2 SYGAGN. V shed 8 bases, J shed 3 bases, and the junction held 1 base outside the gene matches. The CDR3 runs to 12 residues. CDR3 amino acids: CASTGDTGQLYF. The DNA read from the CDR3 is TGTGCCAGTACAGGGGACACCGGGCAGCTCTAC.

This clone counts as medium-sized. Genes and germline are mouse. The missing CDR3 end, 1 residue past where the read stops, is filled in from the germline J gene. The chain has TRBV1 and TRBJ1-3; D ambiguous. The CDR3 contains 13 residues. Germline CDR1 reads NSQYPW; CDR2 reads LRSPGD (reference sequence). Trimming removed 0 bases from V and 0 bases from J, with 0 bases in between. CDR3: CTCSADSGNTLYF. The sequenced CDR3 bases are TGCACCTGCAGTGCAGATTCTGGAAATACGCTCTAT.

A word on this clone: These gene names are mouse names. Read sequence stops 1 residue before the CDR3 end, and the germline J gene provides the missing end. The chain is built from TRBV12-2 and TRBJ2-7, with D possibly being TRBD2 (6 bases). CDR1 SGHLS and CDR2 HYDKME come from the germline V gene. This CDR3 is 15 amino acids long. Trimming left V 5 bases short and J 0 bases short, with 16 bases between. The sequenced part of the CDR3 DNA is TGTGCCAGCTTCGTCGGGGGGTCTAGCTCCTATGAACAGTAC. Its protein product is CASFVGGSSSYEQY. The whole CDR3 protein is CASFVGGSSSYEQYF.

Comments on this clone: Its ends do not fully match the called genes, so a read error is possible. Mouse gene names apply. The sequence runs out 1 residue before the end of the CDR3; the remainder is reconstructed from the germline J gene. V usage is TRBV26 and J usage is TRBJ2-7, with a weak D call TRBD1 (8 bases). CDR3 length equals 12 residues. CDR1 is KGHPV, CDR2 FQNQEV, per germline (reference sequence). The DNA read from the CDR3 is TGTGCCAGCCGTCTTAACAGGGGGGCACAGTAC. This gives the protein CASRLNRGAQY. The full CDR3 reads CASRLNRGAQYF.

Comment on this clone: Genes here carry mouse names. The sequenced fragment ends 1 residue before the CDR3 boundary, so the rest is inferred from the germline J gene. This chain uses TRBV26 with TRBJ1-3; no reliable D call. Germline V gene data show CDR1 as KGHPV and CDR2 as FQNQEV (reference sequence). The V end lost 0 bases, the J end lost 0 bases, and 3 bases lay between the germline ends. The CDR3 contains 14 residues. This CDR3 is CASSLSGSGNTLYF. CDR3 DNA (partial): TGTGCCAGCAGTCTGTCAGGTTCTGGAAATACGCTCTAT. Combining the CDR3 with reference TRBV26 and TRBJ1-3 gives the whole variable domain NSKVIQTPRYLVKGQGQKAKMRCIPEKGHPVVFWYQQNKNNEFKFLINFQNQEVLQQIDMTEKRFSAECPSNSPCSLEIQSSEAGDSALYLCASSLSGSGNTLYFGEGSRLIVV.

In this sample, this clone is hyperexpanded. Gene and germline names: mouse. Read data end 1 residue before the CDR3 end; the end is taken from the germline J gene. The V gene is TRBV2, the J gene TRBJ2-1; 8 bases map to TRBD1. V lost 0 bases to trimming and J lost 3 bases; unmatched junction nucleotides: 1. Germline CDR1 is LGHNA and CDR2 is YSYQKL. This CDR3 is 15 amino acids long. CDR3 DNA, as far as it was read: TGTGCCAGCAGCCAAGAAGGACAGGGCTATGCTGAGCAGTTC. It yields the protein CASSQEGQGYAEQF. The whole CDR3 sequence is CASSQEGQGYAEQFF.

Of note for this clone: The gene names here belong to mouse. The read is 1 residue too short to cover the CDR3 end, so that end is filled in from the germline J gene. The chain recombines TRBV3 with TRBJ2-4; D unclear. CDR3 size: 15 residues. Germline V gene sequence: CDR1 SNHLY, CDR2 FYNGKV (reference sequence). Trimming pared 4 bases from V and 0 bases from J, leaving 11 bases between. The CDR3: CASSSRINSQNTLYF. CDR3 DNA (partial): TGTGCCAGCAGCTCCCGAATCAATAGTCAAAACACCTTGTAC.

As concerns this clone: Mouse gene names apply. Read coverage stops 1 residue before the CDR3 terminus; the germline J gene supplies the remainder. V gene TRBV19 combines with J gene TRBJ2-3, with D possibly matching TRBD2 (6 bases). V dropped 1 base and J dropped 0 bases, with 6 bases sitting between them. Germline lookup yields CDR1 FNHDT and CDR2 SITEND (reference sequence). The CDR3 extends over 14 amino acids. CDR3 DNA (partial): TGTGCCAGCAGTATACTGGGGAGTGCAGAAACGCTGTAT. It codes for CASSILGSAETLY. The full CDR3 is CASSILGSAETLYF.

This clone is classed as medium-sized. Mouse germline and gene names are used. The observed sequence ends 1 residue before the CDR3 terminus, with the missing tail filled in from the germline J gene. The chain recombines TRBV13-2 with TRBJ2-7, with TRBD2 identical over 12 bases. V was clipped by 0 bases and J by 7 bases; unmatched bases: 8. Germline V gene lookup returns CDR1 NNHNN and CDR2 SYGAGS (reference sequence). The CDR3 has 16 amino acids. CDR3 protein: CASGDARRLGGLEQYF. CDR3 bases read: TGTGCCAGCGGTGATGCACGCCGACTGGGGGGGCTCGAACAGTAC.

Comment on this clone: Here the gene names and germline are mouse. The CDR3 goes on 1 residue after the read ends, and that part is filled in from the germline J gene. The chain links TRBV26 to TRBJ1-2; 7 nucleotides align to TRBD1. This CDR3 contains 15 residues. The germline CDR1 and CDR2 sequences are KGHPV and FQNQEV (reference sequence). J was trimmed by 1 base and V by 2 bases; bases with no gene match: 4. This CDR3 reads CASSLPGTENSDYTF. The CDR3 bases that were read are TGTGCCAGCAGTCTGCCCGGGACAGAAAACTCCGACTACACC.

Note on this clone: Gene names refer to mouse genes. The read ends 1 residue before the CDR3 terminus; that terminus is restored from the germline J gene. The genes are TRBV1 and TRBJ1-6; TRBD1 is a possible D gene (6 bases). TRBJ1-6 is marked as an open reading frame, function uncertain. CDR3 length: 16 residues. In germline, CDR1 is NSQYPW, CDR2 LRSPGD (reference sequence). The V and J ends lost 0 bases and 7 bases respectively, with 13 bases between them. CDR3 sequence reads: CTCSADGGGRNSPLYF. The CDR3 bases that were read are TGCACCTGCAGTGCAGATGGGGGGGGCAGGAATTCGCCCCTCTAC.

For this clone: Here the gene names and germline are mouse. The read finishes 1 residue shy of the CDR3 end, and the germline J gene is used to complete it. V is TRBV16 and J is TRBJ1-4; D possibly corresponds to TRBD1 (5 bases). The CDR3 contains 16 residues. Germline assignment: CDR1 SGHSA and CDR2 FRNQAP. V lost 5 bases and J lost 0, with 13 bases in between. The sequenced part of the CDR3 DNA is TGTGCAAGCAGCCCCGACAGATCAATTTCCAACGAAAGATTATTT. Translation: CASSPDRSISNERLF. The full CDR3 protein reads CASSPDRSISNERLFF.

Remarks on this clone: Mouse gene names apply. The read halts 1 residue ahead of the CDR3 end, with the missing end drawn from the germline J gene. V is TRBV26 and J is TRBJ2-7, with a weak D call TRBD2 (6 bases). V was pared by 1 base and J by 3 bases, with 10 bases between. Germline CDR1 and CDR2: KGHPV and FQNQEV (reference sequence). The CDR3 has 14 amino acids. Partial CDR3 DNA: TGTGCCAGCAGTCTGTGGGGGGAGGGCTATGAACAGTAC. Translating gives CASSLWGEGYEQY. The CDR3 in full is CASSLWGEGYEQYF.

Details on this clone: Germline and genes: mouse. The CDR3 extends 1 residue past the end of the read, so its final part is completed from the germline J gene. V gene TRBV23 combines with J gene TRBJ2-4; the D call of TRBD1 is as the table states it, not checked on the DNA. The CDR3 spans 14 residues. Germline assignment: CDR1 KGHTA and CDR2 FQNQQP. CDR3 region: CSSSQSTSQNTLYF. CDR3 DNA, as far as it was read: TGCTCCAGCAGTCAATCAACAAGTCAAAACACCTTGTAC.

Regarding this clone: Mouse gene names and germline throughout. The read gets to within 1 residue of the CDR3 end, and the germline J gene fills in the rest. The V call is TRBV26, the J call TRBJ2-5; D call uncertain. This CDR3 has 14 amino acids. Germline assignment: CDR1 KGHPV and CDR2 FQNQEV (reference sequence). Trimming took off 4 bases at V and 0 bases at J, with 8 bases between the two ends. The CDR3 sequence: CASSPLENQDTQYF. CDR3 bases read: TGTGCCAGCAGTCCTCTGGAGAACCAAGACACCCAGTAC. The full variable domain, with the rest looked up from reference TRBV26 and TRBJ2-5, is NSKVIQTPRYLVKGQGQKAKMRCIPEKGHPVVFWYQQNKNNEFKFLINFQNQEVLQQIDMTEKRFSAECPSNSPCSLEIQSSEAGDSALYLCASSPLENQDTQYFGPGTRLLVL.

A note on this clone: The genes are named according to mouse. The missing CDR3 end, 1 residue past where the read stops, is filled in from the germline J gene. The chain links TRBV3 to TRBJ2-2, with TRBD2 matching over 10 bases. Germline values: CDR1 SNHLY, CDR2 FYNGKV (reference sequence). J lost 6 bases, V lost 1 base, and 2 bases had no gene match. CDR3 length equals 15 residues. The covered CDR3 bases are TGTGCCAGCAGCTTAGGGCTGGGGGGGCCCGGGCAGCTCTAC. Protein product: CASSLGLGGPGQLY. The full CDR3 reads CASSLGLGGPGQLYF. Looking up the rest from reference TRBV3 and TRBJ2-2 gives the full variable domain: GPKVLQIPSHQIIDMGQMVTLNCDPVSNHLYFYWYKQILGQQMEFLVNFYNGKVMEKSKLFKDQFSVERPDGSYFTLKIQPTALEDSAVYFCASSLGLGGPGQLYFGEGSKLTVL.

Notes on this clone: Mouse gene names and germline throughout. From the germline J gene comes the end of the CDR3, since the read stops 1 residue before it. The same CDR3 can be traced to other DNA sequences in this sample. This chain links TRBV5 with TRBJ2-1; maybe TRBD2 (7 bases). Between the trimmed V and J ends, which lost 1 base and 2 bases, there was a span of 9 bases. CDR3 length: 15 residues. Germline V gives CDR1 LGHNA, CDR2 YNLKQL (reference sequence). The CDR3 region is CASSQVGGHYAEQFF. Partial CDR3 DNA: TGTGCCAGCAGCCAAGTTGGGGGGCACTATGCTGAGCAGTTC.

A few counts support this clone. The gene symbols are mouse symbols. The CDR3 spells CASSQDWGQGAETLYF. CDR3 bases read: TGTGCCAGCTCTCAAGACTGGGGGCAAGGTGCAGAAACGCTGTAT. The rearrangement uses TRBV12-2 and TRBJ2-3; 9 bases are shared with TRBD2. The CDR3 is cut off 1 residue early in the read; its end comes from the germline J gene. Trimming at V came to 2 bases and at J to 1 base, leaving 6 bases not matched to a gene. Germline V gene lookup returns CDR1 SGHLS and CDR2 HYDKME. The CDR3 has 16 residues.

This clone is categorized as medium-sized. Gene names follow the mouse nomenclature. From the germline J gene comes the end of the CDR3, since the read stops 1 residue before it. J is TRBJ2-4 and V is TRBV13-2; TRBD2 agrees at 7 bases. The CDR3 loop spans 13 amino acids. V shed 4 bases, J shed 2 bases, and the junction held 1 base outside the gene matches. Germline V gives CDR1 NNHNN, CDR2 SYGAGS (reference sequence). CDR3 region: CASGLGDQNTLYF. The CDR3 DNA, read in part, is TGTGCCAGCGGTCTGGGGGATCAAAACACCTTGTAC.

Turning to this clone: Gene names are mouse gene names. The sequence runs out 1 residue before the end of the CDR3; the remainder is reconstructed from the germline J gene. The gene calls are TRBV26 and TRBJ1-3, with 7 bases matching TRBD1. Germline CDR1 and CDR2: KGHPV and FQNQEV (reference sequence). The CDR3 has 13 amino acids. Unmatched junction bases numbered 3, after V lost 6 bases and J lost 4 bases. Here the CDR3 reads CASRQGVGNTLYF. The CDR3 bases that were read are TGTGCCAGCAGGCAGGGGGTGGGAAATACGCTCTAT.

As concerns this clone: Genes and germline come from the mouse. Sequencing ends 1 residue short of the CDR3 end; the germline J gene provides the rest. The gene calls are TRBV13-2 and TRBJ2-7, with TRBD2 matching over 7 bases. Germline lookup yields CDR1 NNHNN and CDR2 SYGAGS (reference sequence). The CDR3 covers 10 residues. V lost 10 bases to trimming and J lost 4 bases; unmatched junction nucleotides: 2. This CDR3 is CAGGGYEQYF. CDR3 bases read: TGTGCCGGGGGGGGGTATGAACAGTAC.